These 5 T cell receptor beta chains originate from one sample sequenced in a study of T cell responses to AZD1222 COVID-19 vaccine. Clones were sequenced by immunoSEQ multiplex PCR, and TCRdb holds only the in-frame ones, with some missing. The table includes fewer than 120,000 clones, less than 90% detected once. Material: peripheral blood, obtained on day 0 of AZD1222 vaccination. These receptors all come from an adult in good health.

The CDR3 sequence: CASSLDRLQPQHF. CDR3 DNA sequence: TGTGCCAGCAGCTTAGACAGGCTTCAGCCCCAGCATTTT. V gene TRBV11-2 combines with J gene TRBJ1-5; D gene uncertain. CDR1 is SGHAT and CDR2 is FQNNGV in the germline V gene. V was clipped by 0 bases and J by 6 bases, with 6 bases between them. The CDR3 has 13 amino acids.

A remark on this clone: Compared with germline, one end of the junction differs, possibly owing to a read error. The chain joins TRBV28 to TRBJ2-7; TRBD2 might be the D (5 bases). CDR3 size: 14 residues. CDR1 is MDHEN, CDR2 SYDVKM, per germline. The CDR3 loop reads CASSLEVQSEGADF. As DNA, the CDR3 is TGTGCCAGCAGTTTAGAAGTCCAAAGCGAGGGAGCAGACTTC.

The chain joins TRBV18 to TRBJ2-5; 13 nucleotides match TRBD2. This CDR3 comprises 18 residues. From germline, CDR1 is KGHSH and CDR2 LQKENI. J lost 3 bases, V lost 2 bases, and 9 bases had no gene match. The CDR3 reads CASSPIGLAGDGKETQYF. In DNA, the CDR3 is TGTGCCAGCTCACCAATAGGACTAGCGGGAGATGGGAAAGAGACCCAGTACTTC.

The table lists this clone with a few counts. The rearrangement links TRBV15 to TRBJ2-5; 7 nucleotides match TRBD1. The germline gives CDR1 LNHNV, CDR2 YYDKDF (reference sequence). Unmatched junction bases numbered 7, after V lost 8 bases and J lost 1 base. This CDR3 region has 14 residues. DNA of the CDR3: TGTGCCACCGCACAGGGGACCGCCCAAGAGACCCAGTACTTC. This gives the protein CATAQGTAQETQYF.

The chain's CDR3 is CASSEALQVYEQYF. DNA for the CDR3: TGTGCCAGCAGTGAAGCGCTACAGGTGTACGAGCAGTACTTC. The chain uses TRBV6-1 and TRBJ2-7; D might be TRBD1 (5 bases). V lost 0 bases and J lost 4, with 10 bases in between. Germline V gene data show CDR1 as MNHNS and CDR2 as SASEGT. The CDR3 spans 14 residues.